This TCR beta chain emerged from a study of human T cells and chemical hapten exposure. The CDR3 runs to 16 residues. Germline-derived CDR1 and CDR2 are MNHEY and SMNVEV (reference sequence). V was cut by 5 bases and J by 6 bases, with 21 bases left in between. Described time point: pre-sensitization, week 0. Described treatment: therapeutic diphenylcyclopropenone sensitization with weekly scalp DPC. TCRdb re-derived calls from the RACE reads in MiXCR, one entry per CDR3 protein. The table includes some 250,000 distinct CDR3 sequences, roughly 7.7% detected once. The rearrangement joins TRBV27 to TRBJ2-3, with D uncertain. Sequencing used whole blood, obtained in connection with sensitization to the hapten diphenylcyclopropenone (DPC). The receptor was isolated from a man younger than 35 with alopecia areata. Some clones in this sample may be carry-over from other donors' samples. The DNA for the CDR3 is TGTGCCAGCAGTACACTGACACACCCCGTGCGGGATACGCAGTATTTT. Translating gives CASSTLTHPVRDTQYF.